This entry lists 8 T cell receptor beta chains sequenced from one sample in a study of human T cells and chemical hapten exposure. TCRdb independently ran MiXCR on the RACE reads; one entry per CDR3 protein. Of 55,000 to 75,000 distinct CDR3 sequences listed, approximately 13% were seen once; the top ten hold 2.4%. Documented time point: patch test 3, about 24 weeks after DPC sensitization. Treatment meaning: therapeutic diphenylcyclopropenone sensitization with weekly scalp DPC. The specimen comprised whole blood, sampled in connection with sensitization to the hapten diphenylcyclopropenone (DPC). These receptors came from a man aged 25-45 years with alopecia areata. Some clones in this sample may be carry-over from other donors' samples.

The CDR3 is CASSPGAGIGSNQPQHF. Written as DNA, the CDR3 is TGTGCCAGCTCTCCGGGGGCAGGGATCGGAAGCAATCAGCCCCAGCATTTT. This chain links TRBV12-3 or TRBV12-4 with TRBJ1-5; a possible D gene is TRBD1 (6 bases). The CDR3 covers 17 residues. With 8 bases removed from V and 1 base from J, the gap between germline ends came to 21 bases.

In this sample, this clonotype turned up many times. The CDR3 sequence: CASSLVGGEGSYEQYF. CDR3 nucleotides: TGTGCCAGCAGTTTAGTAGGGGGAGAGGGATCCTACGAGCAGTACTTC. The rearrangement joins TRBV28 to TRBJ2-7, with TRBD1 as a possible D gene (6 bases). Germline CDR1 and CDR2: MDHEN and SYDVKM. The CDR3 runs 16 residues. V lost 2 bases to trimming and J lost 1 base, with 15 bases between them.

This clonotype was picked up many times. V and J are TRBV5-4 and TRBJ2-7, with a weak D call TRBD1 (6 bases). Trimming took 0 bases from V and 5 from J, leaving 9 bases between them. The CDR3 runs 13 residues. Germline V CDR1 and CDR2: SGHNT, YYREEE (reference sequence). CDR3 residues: CASSLGGPNEQYF. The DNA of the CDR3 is TGTGCCAGCAGCTTGGGGGGGCCCAACGAGCAGTACTTC.

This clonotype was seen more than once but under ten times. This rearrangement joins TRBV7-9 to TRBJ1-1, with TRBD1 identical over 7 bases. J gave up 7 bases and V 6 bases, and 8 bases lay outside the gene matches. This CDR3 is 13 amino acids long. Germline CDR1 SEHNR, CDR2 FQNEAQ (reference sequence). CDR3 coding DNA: TGTGCCAGCAGAAACAGGGGTTCAGGTGAAGCTTTCTTT. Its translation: CASRNRGSGEAFF.

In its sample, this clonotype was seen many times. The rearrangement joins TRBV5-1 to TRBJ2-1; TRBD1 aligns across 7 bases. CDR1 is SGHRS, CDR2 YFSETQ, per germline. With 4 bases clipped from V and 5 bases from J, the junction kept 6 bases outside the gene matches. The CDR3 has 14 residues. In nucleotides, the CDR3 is TGCGCCAGCAGCGACAGGGTCTATGACAATGAGCAGTTCTTC. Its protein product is CASSDRVYDNEQFF.

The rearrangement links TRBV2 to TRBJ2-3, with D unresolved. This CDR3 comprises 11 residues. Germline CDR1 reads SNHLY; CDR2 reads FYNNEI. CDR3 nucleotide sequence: TGTGTCATAAGCCTGGGTAAGGCGCAGTATTTT. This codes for CVISLGKAQYF.

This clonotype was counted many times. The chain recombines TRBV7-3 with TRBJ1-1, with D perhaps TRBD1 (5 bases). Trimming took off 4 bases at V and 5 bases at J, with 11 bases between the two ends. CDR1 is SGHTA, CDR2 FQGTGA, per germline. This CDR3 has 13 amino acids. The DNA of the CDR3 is TGTGCCAGCAGCTCCCAGGGACGGACTGAAGCTTTCTTT. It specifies CASSSQGRTEAFF.

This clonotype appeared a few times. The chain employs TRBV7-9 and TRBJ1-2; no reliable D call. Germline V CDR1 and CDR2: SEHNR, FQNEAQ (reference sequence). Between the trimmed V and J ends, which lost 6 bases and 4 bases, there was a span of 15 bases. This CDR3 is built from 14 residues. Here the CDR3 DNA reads TGTGCCAGCAGTTTGGGAGCTTGGCCCTATGGCTACACCTTC. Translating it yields CASSLGAWPYGYTF.